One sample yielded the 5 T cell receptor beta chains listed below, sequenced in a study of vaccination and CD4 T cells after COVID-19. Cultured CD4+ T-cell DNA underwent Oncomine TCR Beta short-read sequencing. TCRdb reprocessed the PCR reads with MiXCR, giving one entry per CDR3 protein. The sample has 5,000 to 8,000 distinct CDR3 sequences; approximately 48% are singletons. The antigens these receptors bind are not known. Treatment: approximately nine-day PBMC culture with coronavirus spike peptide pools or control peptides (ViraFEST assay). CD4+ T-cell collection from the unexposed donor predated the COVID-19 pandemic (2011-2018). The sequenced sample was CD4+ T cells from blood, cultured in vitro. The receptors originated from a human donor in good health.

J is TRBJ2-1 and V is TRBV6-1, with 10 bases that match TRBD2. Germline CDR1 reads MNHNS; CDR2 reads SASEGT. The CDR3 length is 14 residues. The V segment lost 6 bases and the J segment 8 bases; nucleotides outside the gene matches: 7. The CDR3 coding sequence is TGTGCCAGCAGGGTGTCTAGCGGGAGAGATGAGCAGTTCTTC. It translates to CASRVSSGRDEQFF.

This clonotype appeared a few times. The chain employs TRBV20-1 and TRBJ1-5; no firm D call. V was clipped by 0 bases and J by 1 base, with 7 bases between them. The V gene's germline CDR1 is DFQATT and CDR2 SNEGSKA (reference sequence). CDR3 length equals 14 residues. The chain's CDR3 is CSARDGMSNQPQHF. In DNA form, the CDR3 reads TGCAGTGCTAGAGACGGGATGAGCAATCAGCCCCAGCATTTT.

The CDR3 region is CASSSTPSTDTQYF. CDR3 nucleotide sequence: TGTGCCAGCAGCTCCACACCTAGCACAGATACGCAGTATTTT. The gene calls are TRBV5-4 and TRBJ2-3; D not certain. Per the germline V gene, CDR1 is SGHNT and CDR2 is YYREEE (reference sequence). V was shortened by 3 bases and J by 0 bases, with 8 bases between the two germline ends. This CDR3 region has 14 residues.

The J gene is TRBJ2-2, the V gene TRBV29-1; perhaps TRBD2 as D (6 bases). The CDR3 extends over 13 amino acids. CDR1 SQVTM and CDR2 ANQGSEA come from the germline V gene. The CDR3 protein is CSTLGGDTGELFF. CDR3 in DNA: TGCAGTACCCTGGGGGGAGACACCGGGGAGCTGTTTTTT.

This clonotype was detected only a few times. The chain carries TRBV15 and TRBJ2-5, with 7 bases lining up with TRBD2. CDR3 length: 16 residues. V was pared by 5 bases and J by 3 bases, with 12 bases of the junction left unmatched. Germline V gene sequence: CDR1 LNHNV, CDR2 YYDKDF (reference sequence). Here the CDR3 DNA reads TGTGCCACCAGCCATGGCAGTCTAGCGGCAAAAGAGACCCAGTACTTC. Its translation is CATSHGSLAAKETQYF.